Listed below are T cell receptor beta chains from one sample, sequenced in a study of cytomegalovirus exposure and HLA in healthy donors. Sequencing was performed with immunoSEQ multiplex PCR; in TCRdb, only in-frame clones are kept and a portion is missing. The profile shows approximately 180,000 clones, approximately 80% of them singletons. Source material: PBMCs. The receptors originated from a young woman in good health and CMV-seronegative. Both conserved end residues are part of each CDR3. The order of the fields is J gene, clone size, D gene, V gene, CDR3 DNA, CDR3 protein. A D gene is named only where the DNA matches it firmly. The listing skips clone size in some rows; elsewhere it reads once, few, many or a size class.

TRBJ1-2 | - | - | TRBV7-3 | TGTGCCAGCAGCTTAATCAGAACAGGGAACTATGGCTACACCTTC | CASSLIRTGNYGYTF
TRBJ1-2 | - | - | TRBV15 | TGTGCCACCAGCACCCGATTAACATTGATTGGGCGAATAAGCTACACCTTC | CATSTRLTLIGRISYTF
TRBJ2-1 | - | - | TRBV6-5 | TGTGCCAGCAGTTACTCATCAGGGTTGGTCAATGAGCAGTTCTTC | CASSYSSGLVNEQFF
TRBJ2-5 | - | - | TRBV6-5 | TGTGCCAGCAGTGTGGGCAGGGACCAAGAGACCCAGTACTTC | CASSVGRDQETQYF
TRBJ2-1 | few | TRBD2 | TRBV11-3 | TGTGCCAGCAGCTTCGGCGGGGGGAACAATGAGCAGTTCTTC | CASSFGGGNNEQFF
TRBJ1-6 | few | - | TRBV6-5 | TGTGCCAGCAGTTACTCGGGCAGGGCGTATTCACCCCTCCACTTT | CASSYSGRAYSPLHF
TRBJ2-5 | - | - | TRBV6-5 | TGTGCCAGCAGTCGTGACAGACAAGAGACCCAGTACTTC | CASSRDRQETQYF
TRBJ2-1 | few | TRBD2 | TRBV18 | TGTGCCAGCTCACCACGCGAAGTGGGGACTATCGTGAAAAATGAGCAGTTCTTC | CASSPREVGTIVKNEQFF
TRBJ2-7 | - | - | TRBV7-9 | TGTGCCAGCAGCACACTATCCTACGAGCAGTACTTC | CASSTLSYEQYF
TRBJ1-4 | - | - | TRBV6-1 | TGTGCCAGCAGTGAAATCGGTGGTGGTGAAAAACTGTTTTTT | CASSEIGGGEKLFF
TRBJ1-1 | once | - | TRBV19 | TGTGCCAGTAGTATTCCCCGGGGTGGTAGCACTGAAGCTTTCTTT | CASSIPRGGSTEAFF
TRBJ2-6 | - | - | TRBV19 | TGTGCCAGTAGTAATCCCCCGGGGGCTGGGGCCAACGTCCTGACTTTC | CASSNPPGAGANVLTF
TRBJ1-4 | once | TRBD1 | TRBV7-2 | TGTGCCAGCAGCTGGCGAGAACAGGGGTTAGGAAAACTGTTTTTT | CASSWREQGLGKLFF
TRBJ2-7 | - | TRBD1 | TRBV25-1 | TGTGCCAGCAGTGAATCAGCCAGGGGGTATGAGCAGTACTTC | CASSESARGYEQYF
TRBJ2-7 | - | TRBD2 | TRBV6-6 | TGTGCCAGCAGTTACTCTACGGGACTAGCAACCTACGAGCAGTACTTC | CASSYSTGLATYEQYF
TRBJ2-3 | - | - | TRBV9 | TGTGCCAGCAGCCCGGGGGACAGCACAGATACGCAGTATTTT | CASSPGDSTDTQYF
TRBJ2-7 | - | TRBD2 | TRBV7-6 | TGTGCCAGCAGCCGTGGGGAAAGACGGGAGGGATACGAGCAGTACTTC | CASSRGERREGYEQYF
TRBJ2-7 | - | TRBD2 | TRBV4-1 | TGCGCCAGCAGCCCCCCGGGACTAGGAGCCTACGAGCAGTACTTC | CASSPPGLGAYEQYF
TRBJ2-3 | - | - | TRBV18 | TGTGCCAGCTCACCCCCGGGTCGGGTGTTTGCAGATACGCAGTATTTT | CASSPPGRVFADTQYF
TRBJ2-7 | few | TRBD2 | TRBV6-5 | TGTGCCAGCAGAGTAGCGGGAGACTCCTACGAGCAGTACTTC | CASRVAGDSYEQYF
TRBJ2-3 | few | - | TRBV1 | TGCACCAGCAGGGGACTAGCGGGAGGCACAGATACGCAGTATTTT | CTSRGLAGGTDTQYF
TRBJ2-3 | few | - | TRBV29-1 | TGCAGCGTTGGGGGGGGGCATAGCACAGATACGCAGTATTTT | CSVGGGHSTDTQYF
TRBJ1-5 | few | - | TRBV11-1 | TGTGCCAGCAGCCCCGGACCCCCCCCACAGGGTAGTGGCAATCAGCCCCAGCATTTT | CASSPGPPPQGSGNQPQHF
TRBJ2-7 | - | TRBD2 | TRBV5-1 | TGCGCCAGCAGCCCCGGGGGGAGGAATACCTACGAGCAGTACTTC | CASSPGGRNTYEQYF
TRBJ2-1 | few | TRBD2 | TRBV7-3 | TGTGCCAGCAGCTTATTTGGGCTAGCGGGAGGGCCGCGTGAGCAGTTCTTC | CASSLFGLAGGPREQFF
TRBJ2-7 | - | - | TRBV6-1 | TGTGCCAGCAGTGAACCGGGACTCGGGAAGTACGAGCAGTACTTC | CASSEPGLGKYEQYF
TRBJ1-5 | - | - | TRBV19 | TGTGCCAGTAGTATCTTCAGGGATAAGGGACAGCCCCAGCATTTT | CASSIFRDKGQPQHF
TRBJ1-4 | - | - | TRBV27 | TGTGCCAGCAGTTTCAGGGGTGGGGAAAAACTGTTTTTT | CASSFRGGEKLFF
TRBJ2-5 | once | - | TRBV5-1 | TGCGCCAGCAGCTTGGCCAGGGCGGCCCAAGAGACCCAGTACTTC | CASSLARAAQETQYF
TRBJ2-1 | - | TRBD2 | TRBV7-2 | TGTGCCAGCACCGGGACGGGACTAGCGGGTGATGAGCAGTTCTTC | CASTGTGLAGDEQFF
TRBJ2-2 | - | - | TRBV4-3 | TGCGCCAGCAGCCCAGACTACGCCGGGGAGCTGTTTTTT | CASSPDYAGELFF
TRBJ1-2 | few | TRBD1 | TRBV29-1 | TGCAGCGTTGTCGCAGGGGGCTATGGCTACACCTTC | CSVVAGGYGYTF
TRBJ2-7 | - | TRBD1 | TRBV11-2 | TGTGCCAGCAGCCCCGACAGGGGCGAGCAGTACTTC | CASSPDRGEQYF
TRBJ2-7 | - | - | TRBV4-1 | TGCGCCAGCAGCCAAACGTGGACTATCACCTACGAGCAGTACTTC | CASSQTWTITYEQYF
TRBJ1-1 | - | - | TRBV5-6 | TGTGCCAGCAGCTTGGCGGGGGATCTACTGAACACTGAAGCTTTCTTT | CASSLAGDLLNTEAFF
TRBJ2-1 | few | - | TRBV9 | TGTGCCAGCAGCGTAGCAGGGGTAGTGGCCTACAATGAGCAGTTCTTC | CASSVAGVVAYNEQFF
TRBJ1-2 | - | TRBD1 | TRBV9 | TGTGCCAGCAGCGCAGGGACAGGGGACGGCTACACCTTC | CASSAGTGDGYTF
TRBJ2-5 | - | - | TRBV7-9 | TGTTCCAGCAGCCGAGACTGGGGCACTGAGACCCAGTACTTC | CSSSRDWGTETQYF
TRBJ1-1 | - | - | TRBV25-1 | TGTGCCAACACTACCTTCAGGGAAGGGGGGGCTGAAGCTTTCTTT | CANTTFREGGAEAFF
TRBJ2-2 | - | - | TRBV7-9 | TGTGCCAGCAGCTTAGCCCCCGGGGACACCGGGGAGCTGTTTTTT | CASSLAPGDTGELFF
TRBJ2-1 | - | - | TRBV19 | TGTGCCAGTAGTATAGAGGACAGCTACAATGAGCAGTTCTTC | CASSIEDSYNEQFF
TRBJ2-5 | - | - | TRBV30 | TGTGCCTGGAGTGACCAGTTACAAGAGACCCAGTACTTC | CAWSDQLQETQYF
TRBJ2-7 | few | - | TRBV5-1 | TGCGCCAGCAGTGGCATGGGCCGGGCCGACAGCCGGTTAGAGGCCCACGAGCAGTACTTC | CASSGMGRADSRLEAHEQYF
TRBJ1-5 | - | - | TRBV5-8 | TGTGCCAGCAGCTTGGGTCCGGATCAGCCCCAGCATTTT | CASSLGPDQPQHF
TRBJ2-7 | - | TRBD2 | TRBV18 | TGTGCCAGCTCACCACGTCCGGGGGACTCGGGGGCTAGCGGGGGTTCCTACGAGCAGTACTTC | CASSPRPGDSGASGGSYEQYF
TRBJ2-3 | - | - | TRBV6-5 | TGTGCCAGCAGTTACGTGCAGGGGGATACGCAGTATTTT | CASSYVQGDTQYF
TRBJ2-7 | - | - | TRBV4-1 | TGCGCCAGCAGCCAAGATCCGACAAACATCGAGCAGTACTTC | CASSQDPTNIEQYF
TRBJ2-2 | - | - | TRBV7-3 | TGTGCCAGCAGCTTAAGGCTAGGCAAGAACACCGGGGAGCTGTTTTTT | CASSLRLGKNTGELFF
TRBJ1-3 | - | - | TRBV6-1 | TGTGCCAGCAGCCCGGAGGGTCTGAACACCATATATTTT | CASSPEGLNTIYF
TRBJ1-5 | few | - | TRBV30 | TGTGCCTGGAGTGCCGTTCGGGGCAATCAGCCCCAGCATTTT | CAWSAVRGNQPQHF
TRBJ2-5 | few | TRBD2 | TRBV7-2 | TGTGCCAGCAAAGGGATAGCGGGAGGAGAGACCCAGTACTTC | CASKGIAGGETQYF
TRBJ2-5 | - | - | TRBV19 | TGTGCCAGTAGACCTACGGGACTTTCAGAGACCCAGTACTTC | CASRPTGLSETQYF
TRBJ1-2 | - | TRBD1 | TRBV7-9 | TGTGCCAGCAGACGATCCACAGGGGGCCCTGGGGGCTACACCTTC | CASRRSTGGPGGYTF
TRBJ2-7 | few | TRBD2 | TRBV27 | TGTGCCAGCAGTTCGGCGGGACTAGCCTACGAGCAGTACTTC | CASSSAGLAYEQYF
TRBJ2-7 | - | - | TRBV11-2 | TGTGCCAGCAGCTTAGGCCCTAAGAACTACGAGCAGTACTTC | CASSLGPKNYEQYF
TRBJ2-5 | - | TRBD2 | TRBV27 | TGTGCCAGCAGTTTATCGCCGGGACTAGCGGGGGGAGTTGGTGAGACCCAGTACTTC | CASSLSPGLAGGVGETQYF
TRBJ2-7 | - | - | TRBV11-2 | TGTGCCAGCAGCTCTGACAGCTACGAGCAGTACTTC | CASSSDSYEQYF
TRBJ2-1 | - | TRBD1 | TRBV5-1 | TGCGCCAGTACTAGACAGGGCTCATACAATGAGCAGTTCTTC | CASTRQGSYNEQFF
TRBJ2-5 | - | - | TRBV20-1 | TGCAGTGCTAGGGCGGAAGAGACCCAGTACTTC | CSARAEETQYF
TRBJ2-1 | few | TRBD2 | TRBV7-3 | TGTGCCAGCAGCCCCCATTCTAGCGGGTCCGGAAGCTCCTACAATGAGCAGTTCTTC | CASSPHSSGSGSSYNEQFF